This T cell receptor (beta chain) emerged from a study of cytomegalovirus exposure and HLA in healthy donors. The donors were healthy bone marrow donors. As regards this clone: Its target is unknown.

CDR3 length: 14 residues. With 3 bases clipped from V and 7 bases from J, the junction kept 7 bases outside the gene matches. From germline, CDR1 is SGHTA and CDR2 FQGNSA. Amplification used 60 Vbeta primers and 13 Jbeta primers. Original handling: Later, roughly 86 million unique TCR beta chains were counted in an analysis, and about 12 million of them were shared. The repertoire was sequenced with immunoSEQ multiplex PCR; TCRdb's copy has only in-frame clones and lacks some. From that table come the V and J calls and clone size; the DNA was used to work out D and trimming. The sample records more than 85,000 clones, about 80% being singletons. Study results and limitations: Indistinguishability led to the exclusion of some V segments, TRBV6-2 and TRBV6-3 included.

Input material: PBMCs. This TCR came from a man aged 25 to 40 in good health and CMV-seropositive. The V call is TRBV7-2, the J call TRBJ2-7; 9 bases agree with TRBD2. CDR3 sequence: CASSLGRGGDEQYF. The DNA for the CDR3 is TGTGCCAGCAGCTTGGGGCGGGGGGGTGATGAGCAGTACTTC.